The present T cell receptor beta chain was sequenced within a study of blood T cell repertoires in COVID-19. Method: immunoSEQ multiplex PCR; TCRdb's copy keeps in-frame clones and lacks some. The sample shows some 200,000 clones, roughly 80% of them seen only once. Germline V gene lookup returns CDR1 SGHRS and CDR2 YFSETQ. The CDR3 spans 15 residues. The junction had 9 bases not matched to a gene; V was cut back by 4 bases and J by 3 bases. The receptor comes from a woman between 50 and 59 years old who had been exposed to COVID-19. Material for sequencing was PBMCs or T cells enriched from blood (not recorded which). V usage is TRBV5-1 and J usage is TRBJ1-1, with 7 bases identical to TRBD1. CDR3 coding DNA: TGCGCCAGCAGCATCGACAGGGCCCTGGACACTGAAGCTTTCTTT. Translating it yields CASSIDRALDTEAFF.